The 12 T cell receptor beta chains presented below share a single source sample, sequenced in a study of cytomegalovirus exposure and HLA in healthy donors. The PCR made use of 60 Vbeta and 13 Jbeta primers. The data were produced by immunoSEQ multiplex PCR, yet TCRdb's version contains in-frame clones alone and is incomplete. The profile shows roughly 180,000 clones, around 82% of them singletons. The sequenced sample consisted of PBMCs. These receptors all stem from a boy between 10 and 17 years old in good health and CMV-seronegative.

A single count supports this clone. The chain combines TRBV15 with TRBJ1-2; the D gene is possibly TRBD1 (6 bases). The V end lost 3 bases, the J end lost 0 bases, and 17 bases lay between the germline ends. Germline-derived CDR1 and CDR2 are LNHNV and YYDKDF (reference sequence). This CDR3 has 17 residues. DNA of the CDR3: TGTGCCACCAGCAGTCCCGAGGGACACCTAGCTAACTATGGCTACACCTTC. Its translation: CATSSPEGHLANYGYTF. The whole variable domain, remainder taken from reference TRBV15 and TRBJ1-2, is DAMVIQNPRYQVTQFGKPVTLSCSQTLNHNVMYWYQQKSSQAPKLLFHYYDKDFNNEADTPDNFQSRRPNTSFCFLDIRSPGLGDTAMYLCATSSPEGHLANYGYTFGSGTRLTVV.

This chain uses TRBV6-5 with TRBJ1-4; D is possibly TRBD1 (5 bases). The CDR3 runs to 15 residues. V was cut by 6 bases and J by 4 bases, with 15 bases left in between. Germline V gene lookup returns CDR1 MNHEY and CDR2 SVGAGI. The CDR3 coding sequence is TGTGCCAGCAGACCCGGACAAACCGATAATGAAAAACTGTTTTTT. This codes for CASRPGQTDNEKLFF.

The chain recombines TRBV30 with TRBJ2-7; D is perhaps TRBD2 (5 bases). The CDR3 runs 13 residues. Germline lookup yields CDR1 GTSNPN and CDR2 SVGIG (reference sequence). V dropped 3 bases and J dropped 3 bases, with 12 bases sitting between them. The CDR3 sequence is CAWSLSDYYEQYF. The CDR3 DNA sequence: TGTGCCTGGAGCCTATCCGACTACTACGAGCAGTACTTC.

The chain carries TRBV2 and TRBJ1-3, with 8 bases matching TRBD1. The junction had 13 bases not matched to a gene; V was cut back by 11 bases and J by 10 bases. CDR1 and CDR2 from the germline V gene are SNHLY and FYNNEI. This CDR3 contains 13 residues. CDR3 nucleotides: TGTGCCGGCGGACAGGGAGTCCCGGAGACCATATATTTT. Protein: CAGGQGVPETIYF.

The gene calls are TRBV27 and TRBJ1-1; TRBD1 might be the D (5 bases). Germline assignment: CDR1 MNHEY and CDR2 SMNVEV (reference sequence). V was trimmed by 5 bases and J by 4 bases, leaving 11 bases between them. The CDR3 totals 13 residues. The CDR3 loop is CASSQSGPTEAFF. The CDR3 DNA follows: TGTGCCAGCAGTCAGTCAGGGCCCACTGAAGCTTTCTTT.

This clone showed up just once. This sequence joins TRBV5-1 and TRBJ2-3, with 10 nucleotides matching TRBD2. The junction had 6 bases not matched to a gene; V was cut back by 3 bases and J by 2 bases. The length of the CDR3 is 16 residues. Germline V gene sequence: CDR1 SGHRS, CDR2 YFSETQ. As DNA, the CDR3 is TGCGCCAGCAGCTCGGGACTAGCGAGACTCACAGATACGCAGTATTTT. This gives the protein CASSSGLARLTDTQYF.

V and J are TRBV15 and TRBJ1-4; 9 bases are shared with TRBD1. Germline CDR1 is LNHNV and CDR2 is YYDKDF (reference sequence). V shed 8 bases and J 8 bases; nucleotides not matched to a gene: 12. This CDR3 contains 15 residues. The CDR3 coding sequence is TGTGCCACCCGCGGCCGGACAGGGGTTGCCGAAAAACTGTTTTTT. Protein sequence: CATRGRTGVAEKLFF. Drawing the rest from reference TRBV15 and TRBJ1-4, the complete variable domain is DAMVIQNPRYQVTQFGKPVTLSCSQTLNHNVMYWYQQKSSQAPKLLFHYYDKDFNNEADTPDNFQSRRPNTSFCFLDIRSPGLGDTAMYLCATRGRTGVAEKLFFGSGTQLSVL.

The gene calls are TRBV7-6 and TRBJ2-5, with a tentative D call TRBD2 (5 bases). In germline, CDR1 is SGHVS, CDR2 FNYEAQ. The CDR3 is made up of 15 amino acids. V lost 6 bases to trimming and J lost 5 bases, with 19 bases between them. CDR3 in DNA: TGTGCCAGCAGTCCCGGACCCCTGGGAGCGGAGACCCAGTACTTC. Its protein is CASSPGPLGAETQYF.

A few counts support this clone. This chain connects TRBV4-1 to TRBJ1-1; TRBD1 aligns across 8 bases. CDR3 length: 16 residues. Trimming removed 1 base from V and 2 bases from J; junction bases left unmatched: 6. Looked up from germline, CDR1 is MGHRA and CDR2 is YSYEKL. The CDR3 DNA reads TGCGCCAGCAGCCAAGGGCCCTCAGGGGGCAACACTGAAGCTTTCTTT. Translating it yields CASSQGPSGGNTEAFF.

The chain combines TRBV11-3 with TRBJ2-2, with TRBD1 as a possible D gene (7 bases). V was pared by 4 bases and J by 6 bases, with 18 bases between. There are 16 residues in the CDR3. CDR1 SGHNT and CDR2 YENEEA come from the germline V gene. The CDR3 here is CASSSRGTAGAGELFF. The CDR3 nucleotides read TGTGCCAGCAGCTCGAGGGGGACAGCGGGTGCCGGGGAGCTGTTTTTT.

This chain uses TRBV29-1 with TRBJ2-1; 9 bases are a match to TRBD2. Per germline, CDR1 SQVTM and CDR2 ANQGSEA. The CDR3 runs 14 residues. Trimming took 6 bases from V and 4 from J; bases not matched to a gene: 7. As DNA, the CDR3 is TGCAGCGTGGAATTAGCGGGAGCTTACAATGAGCAGTTCTTC. As protein: CSVELAGAYNEQFF.

This sequence joins TRBV13 and TRBJ2-3; D possibly corresponds to TRBD2 (6 bases). The CDR3 loop spans 15 amino acids. Trimming shortened V by 4 bases and J by 0 bases, and 11 bases separated the two germline ends. Germline V gene sequence: CDR1 PRHDT, CDR2 FYEKMQ (reference sequence). CDR3 DNA sequence: TGTGCCAGCAGCTCCCGGGGGACTAGCACAGATACGCAGTATTTT. Translated: CASSSRGTSTDTQYF.